Listed below are T cell receptor beta chains from one sample, sequenced in a study of CD4 T cells in relation to SARS-CoV-2 and coronaviruses. The repertoire was sequenced with immunoSEQ multiplex PCR; TCRdb's copy has only in-frame clones and lacks some. The sample shows tens of thousands of clones, roughly 89% of them seen only once. Source material: memory CD4+ T cells from PBMCs. All receptors derive from a human donor in good health. The CDR3 runs from the conserved cysteine through the conserved F or W. A D gene is named only where the DNA matches it firmly. A row's size may be missing; if present it is once, few, many or a size class.

v_gene,abundance,j_gene,d_gene,CDR3aa,CDR3nt
TRBV27,.,TRBJ2-3,TRBD1,CASSSPDRVGTDTQYF,TGTGCCAGCAGTTCACCCGACAGGGTTGGGACAGATACGCAGTATTTT
TRBV6-5,.,TRBJ2-7,TRBD2,CASSYSTSGSPEQYF,TGTGCCAGCAGTTACTCTACTAGCGGGAGTCCCGAGCAGTACTTC
TRBV2,few,TRBJ1-3,.,CASTQDYSGNTIYF,TGTGCCAGCACCCAGGATTACTCTGGAAACACCATATATTTT
TRBV7-9,.,TRBJ2-2,TRBD2,CASSRNLASGRANTGELFF,TGTGCCAGCAGCCGCAATCTGGCTAGCGGGAGGGCGAACACCGGGGAGCTGTTTTTT
TRBV5-4,once,TRBJ2-3,.,CASRDYPRGDTQYF,TGTGCCAGCAGGGACTACCCCAGAGGGGATACGCAGTATTTT
TRBV5-6,.,TRBJ2-3,.,CASSPRRGDTQYF,TGTGCCAGCAGCCCGAGACGGGGGGATACGCAGTATTTT
TRBV9,.,TRBJ1-2,TRBD1,CASSERGPRGYTF,TGTGCCAGCAGCGAAAGGGGGCCCCGGGGCTACACCTTC
TRBV9,.,TRBJ2-6,.,CASSVTGSGANVLTF,TGTGCCAGCAGCGTAACGGGCTCTGGGGCCAACGTCCTGACTTTC
TRBV14,.,TRBJ1-1,.,CASSQVGGVMNTEAFF,TGTGCCAGCAGCCAAGTAGGTGGGGTTATGAACACTGAAGCTTTCTTT
TRBV6-5,.,TRBJ1-4,.,CASSYSKAQGTEKLFF,TGTGCCAGCAGTTACTCGAAGGCCCAGGGAACCGAAAAACTGTTTTTT
TRBV5-5,once,TRBJ1-4,TRBD1,CASSLFPGQGNEKLFF,TGTGCCAGCAGCTTGTTCCCCGGACAGGGGAATGAAAAACTGTTTTTT
TRBV7-9,.,TRBJ2-7,TRBD2,CASSSGGGLAGYEQYF,TGTGCCAGCAGCTCCGGCGGGGGTCTAGCGGGCTACGAGCAGTACTTC
TRBV28,.,TRBJ1-2,.,CASSIPGATRGYTF,TGTGCCAGCAGCATCCCCGGGGCGACTAGAGGCTACACCTTC
TRBV25-1,.,TRBJ2-3,TRBD1,CASSEYQGAGSDTQYF,TGTGCCAGCAGTGAATATCAGGGGGCAGGCTCAGATACGCAGTATTTT
TRBV5-1,.,TRBJ2-7,.,CASSLDKTYEQYF,TGCGCCAGCAGCTTGGACAAAACCTACGAGCAGTACTTC
TRBV19,few,TRBJ2-7,TRBD2,CASSIGTTGFYEQYF,TGTGCCAGTAGTATCGGGACTACCGGATTCTACGAGCAGTACTTC
TRBV6-5,.,TRBJ2-7,.,CASRSGPSYEQYF,TGTGCCAGCAGATCCGGGCCCTCCTACGAGCAGTACTTC
TRBV5-1,few,TRBJ1-1,TRBD1,CASSSGTAQVEAFF,TGCGCCAGCAGCTCAGGGACAGCCCAAGTTGAAGCTTTCTTT
TRBV4-2,.,TRBJ2-3,TRBD2,CASSQDQVAGVGSTDTQYF,TGTGCCAGCAGCCAAGACCAGGTAGCGGGAGTAGGTAGCACAGATACGCAGTATTTT
TRBV10-1,few,TRBJ2-2,.,CASSEGGTGELFF,TGCGCCAGCAGTGAGGGTGGCACCGGGGAGCTGTTTTTT
TRBV10-2,.,TRBJ1-5,.,CASSDGGLAQPQHF,TGCGCCAGCAGTGACGGGGGACTTGCTCAGCCCCAGCATTTT
TRBV11-1,.,TRBJ1-1,.,CASSDRAEAFF,TGTGCCAGCAGCGACCGGGCTGAAGCTTTCTTT
TRBV28,.,TRBJ2-2,TRBD1,CASSFPTGVSGELFF,TGTGCCAGCAGCTTCCCGACAGGGGTCAGCGGGGAGCTGTTTTTT
TRBV11-2,.,TRBJ2-2,.,CASSRSSARTGELFF,TGTGCCAGCAGCCGTTCCTCTGCCAGAACCGGGGAGCTGTTTTTT
TRBV15,.,TRBJ1-5,.,CATSRDVVGGSNQPQHF,TGTGCCACCAGCAGAGATGTTGTTGGGGGGAGCAATCAGCCCCAGCATTTT
TRBV7-9,.,TRBJ2-1,TRBD2,CASSLPGTSGRVEQFF,TGTGCCAGCAGCCTACCCGGGACTAGCGGGAGGGTTGAGCAGTTCTTC
TRBV28,.,TRBJ1-3,.,CASSLVRETRNTIYF,TGTGCCAGCAGTTTAGTCAGGGAAACTAGAAACACCATATATTTT
TRBV19,.,TRBJ2-1,.,CASSQASRSDNEQFF,TGTGCCAGTAGTCAAGCGTCTAGATCTGACAATGAGCAGTTCTTC
TRBV5-1,.,TRBJ1-2,.,CASSLDGGAGGYTF,TGCGCCAGCAGCTTGGACGGGGGCGCGGGTGGCTACACCTTC
TRBV2,.,TRBJ2-6,.,CASKREVLSSGANVLTF,TGTGCCAGCAAGAGGGAGGTTTTGAGCTCTGGGGCCAACGTCCTGACTTTC
TRBV6-5,.,TRBJ2-3,.,CASSYSTTTDTQYF,TGTGCCAGCAGTTACTCGACTACGACAGATACGCAGTATTTT
TRBV28,.,TRBJ1-1,.,CASLPSGRNTEAFF,TGTGCCAGCCTCCCTTCGGGACGGAACACTGAAGCTTTCTTT
TRBV9,.,TRBJ2-1,TRBD2,CASSARDYISNEQFF,TGTGCCAGCAGCGCCCGGGACTACATAAGCAATGAGCAGTTCTTC
TRBV10-3,.,TRBJ1-5,.,CAISPGFGNQPQHF,TGTGCCATCAGTCCAGGGTTCGGCAATCAGCCCCAGCATTTT
TRBV11-2,.,TRBJ1-6,.,CASSSGTQNSPLHF,TGTGCCAGCAGCTCGGGGACTCAGAATTCACCCCTCCACTTT
TRBV9,.,TRBJ2-4,.,CASSTDTKNIQYF,TGTGCCAGCAGCACCGACACCAAAAACATTCAGTACTTC
TRBV7-3,.,TRBJ2-3,TRBD1,CASSPGQGRDTQYF,TGTGCCAGCAGCCCCGGACAGGGAAGAGATACGCAGTATTTT
TRBV19,.,TRBJ2-1,.,CASTSRGEPYNEQFF,TGTGCCAGTACCTCGAGGGGGGAGCCCTACAATGAGCAGTTCTTC
TRBV2,.,TRBJ2-3,.,CASSERIRDTQYF,TGTGCCAGCAGTGAAAGGATCAGAGATACGCAGTATTTT
TRBV3-1/TRBV3-2,.,TRBJ1-3,.,CASSQEKVRGNTIYF,TGTGCCAGCAGCCAAGAGAAAGTCCGAGGGAACACCATATATTTT
TRBV28,.,TRBJ2-7,.,CASTAGRYEQYF,TGTGCCAGCACAGCGGGCCGCTACGAGCAGTACTTC
TRBV10-3,.,TRBJ2-7,.,CAISTEGTYEQYF,TGTGCCATCAGTACAGAGGGCACCTACGAGCAGTACTTC
TRBV14,.,TRBJ2-7,.,CASSQSWYDEQYF,TGTGCCAGCAGCCAATCTTGGTACGACGAGCAGTACTTC
TRBV28,.,TRBJ2-1,TRBD2,CASSPQGASGKNEQFF,TGTGCCAGCAGTCCCCAAGGAGCTAGCGGGAAGAATGAGCAGTTCTTC
TRBV3-1/TRBV3-2,.,TRBJ2-3,TRBD2,CASSQALAVAQYF,TGTGCCAGCAGCCAAGCACTAGCGGTTGCGCAGTATTTT
TRBV6-5,.,TRBJ1-2,.,CASSYLGDYGYTF,TGTGCCAGCAGTTACTTGGGGGACTATGGCTACACCTTC